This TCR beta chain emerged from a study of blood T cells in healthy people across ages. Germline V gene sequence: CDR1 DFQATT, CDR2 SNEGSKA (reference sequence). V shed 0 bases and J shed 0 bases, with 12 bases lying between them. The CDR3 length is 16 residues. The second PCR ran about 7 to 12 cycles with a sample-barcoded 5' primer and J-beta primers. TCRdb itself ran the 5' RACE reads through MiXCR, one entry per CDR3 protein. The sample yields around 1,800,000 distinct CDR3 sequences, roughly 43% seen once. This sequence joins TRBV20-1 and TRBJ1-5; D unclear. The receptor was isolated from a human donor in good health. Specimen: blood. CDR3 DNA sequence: TGCAGTGCTAGAGATTTTAGGGCCTATAGCAATCAGCCCCAGCATTTT. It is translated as CSARDFRAYSNQPQHF.